Reported below is one T cell receptor beta chain. This sample was included in a study of blood T cell repertoires in COVID-19. Sequencing was performed with immunoSEQ multiplex PCR; in TCRdb, only in-frame clones are kept and a portion is missing. The table shows about 260,000 clones, with about nine tenths occurring only once. CDR1 SGDLS and CDR2 YYNGEE come from the germline V gene. CDR3 length equals 16 residues. Trimming shortened V by 3 bases and J by 0 bases, and 10 bases separated the two germline ends. V usage is TRBV9 and J usage is TRBJ1-6; D is unresolved. The sequence came from a man aged 55-75 years who had recovered from COVID-19. Sequenced: peripheral blood. The CDR3 region is CASSGSRYSYNSPLHF. The CDR3 DNA reads as TGTGCCAGCAGCGGCTCACGGTACTCCTATAATTCACCCCTCCACTTT.